This T cell receptor beta chain stems from a study of radiotherapy plus CTLA-4 blockade in lung cancer. The study, taken as a whole, reports: Per reports, early blood T cell clone dynamics, plus interferon-beta, forecast response most strongly.

The CDR3 is 13 amino acids. The junction had 7 bases not matched to a gene; V was cut back by 10 bases and J by 8 bases. Germline values: CDR1 ENHRY, CDR2 SYGVKD. On this clone: Its antigen is as yet unknown.

Libraries were prepared by immunoSEQ multiplex PCR; TCRdb keeps only in-frame clonotypes and omits some of them. Found here are about 120,000 clones, 81% of them singletons; the top ten hold 3.3%. This receptor was taken from a human donor with non-small cell lung cancer that progressed on radiotherapy plus ipilimumab. Some clones in this sample may be carry-over from other donors' samples. Sequencing was performed on peripheral blood, taken from a patient treated with radiotherapy plus ipilimumab. This rearrangement joins TRBV10-3 to TRBJ1-6; 8 nucleotides agree with TRBD1. The CDR3 DNA sequence: TGTGCCACCGTGGACAGGGAGGATTCACCCCTCCACTTT. Translation gives CATVDREDSPLHF.